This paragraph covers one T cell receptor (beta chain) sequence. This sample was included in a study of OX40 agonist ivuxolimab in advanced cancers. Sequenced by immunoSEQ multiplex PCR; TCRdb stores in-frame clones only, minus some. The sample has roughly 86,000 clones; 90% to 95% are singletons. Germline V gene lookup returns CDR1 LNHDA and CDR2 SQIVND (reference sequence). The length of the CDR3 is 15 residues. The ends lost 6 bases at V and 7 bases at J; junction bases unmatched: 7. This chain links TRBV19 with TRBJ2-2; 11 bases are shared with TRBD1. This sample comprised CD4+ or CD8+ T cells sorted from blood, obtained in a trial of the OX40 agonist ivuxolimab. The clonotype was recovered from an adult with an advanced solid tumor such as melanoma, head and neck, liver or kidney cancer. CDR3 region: CASSHGQGAGGELFF. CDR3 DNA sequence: TGTGCCAGTAGCCACGGACAGGGGGCAGGCGGGGAGCTGTTTTTT.